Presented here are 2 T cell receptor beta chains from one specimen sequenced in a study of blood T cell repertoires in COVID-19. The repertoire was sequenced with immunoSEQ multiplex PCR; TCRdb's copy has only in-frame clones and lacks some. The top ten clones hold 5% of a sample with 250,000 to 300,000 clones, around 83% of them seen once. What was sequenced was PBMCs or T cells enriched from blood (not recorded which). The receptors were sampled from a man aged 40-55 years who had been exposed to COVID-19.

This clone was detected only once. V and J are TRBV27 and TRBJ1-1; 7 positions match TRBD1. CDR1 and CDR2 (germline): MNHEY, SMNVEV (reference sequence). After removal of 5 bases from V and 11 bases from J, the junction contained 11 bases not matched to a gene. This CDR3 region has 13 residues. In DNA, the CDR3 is TGTGCCAGCAGTAGACACAGGGGCTGGCGGGCTTTCTTT. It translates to CASSRHRGWRAFF.

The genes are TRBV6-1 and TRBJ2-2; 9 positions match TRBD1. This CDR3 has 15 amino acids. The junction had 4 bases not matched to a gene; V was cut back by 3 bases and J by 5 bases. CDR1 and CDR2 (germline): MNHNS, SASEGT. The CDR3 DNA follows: TGTGCCAGCAGTGATCCGGGACAGGGAACCGGGGAGCTGTTTTTT. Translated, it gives CASSDPGQGTGELFF.